Sequencing of this T cell receptor (beta chain) was carried out in a study of cytomegalovirus exposure and HLA in healthy donors. Study at large: According to later analysis, the same platform produced the 120 validation and 666 first-cohort repertoires.

CDR1 MNHNS and CDR2 SASEGT come from the germline V gene. Deletions cut 8 bases from V and 0 bases from J, with 12 bases between. The CDR3 totals 14 residues. Points on this clone: Its specificity is not known.

The protocol was immunoSEQ multiplex PCR, while the TCRdb copy is restricted to in-frame clones and leaves out a portion. The sample consists of under 250,000 clones, roughly 80% of them appearing once. Findings and caveats of the study: The authors enumerated 150 to 200 TCR beta chains as linked to cytomegalovirus.

The sample comprised PBMCs. The chain links TRBV6-1 to TRBJ2-3, with a weak D call TRBD2 (6 bases). The receptor was isolated from a woman between 18 and 30 years old in good health and CMV-seronegative. The CDR3 reads CASARGVSTDTQYF. The CDR3, as DNA: TGTGCCAGCGCGCGGGGAGTTAGCACAGATACGCAGTATTTT.